This entry lists 20 T cell receptor beta chains sequenced from one sample in a study of T cell repertoires in cytomegalovirus infection. TCRdb passed the reads through MiXCR, listing each CDR3 protein once. Here the sample spans some 940,000 distinct CDR3 sequences, roughly 30% being singletons. These receptors' targets are unknown. The sample in question was cultured CD8+ T cells from PBMCs, obtained from culture after CMV antigen stimulation. The origin of the receptors is a human donor in good health (CMV status not recorded). Some clones in this sample may be carry-over from other donors' samples.

This clonotype was seen a handful of times. The chain employs TRBV7-9 and TRBJ2-1; D ambiguous. Germline V gives CDR1 SEHNR, CDR2 FQNEAQ (reference sequence). CDR3 length: 14 residues. The ends were cut back, 7 bases at V and 0 bases at J, with 10 bases in the middle. CDR3 nucleotide sequence: TGTGCCAGCACCCAAGTTTCCTCCTACAATGAGCAGTTCTTC. As protein: CASTQVSSYNEQFF.

The V call is TRBV3-1, the J call TRBJ2-3, with 7 bases fitting TRBD2. Germline lookup yields CDR1 LGHDT and CDR2 YNNKEL (reference sequence). With V trimmed by 2 bases and J by 3 bases, 11 bases remained unmatched. This CDR3 spans 17 amino acids. CDR3 DNA sequence: TGTGCCAGCAGCCAACCAAGCCAGCGGGGTAAAACAGATACGCAGTATTTT. Translating it yields CASSQPSQRGKTDTQYF.

The chain recombines TRBV19 with TRBJ1-5; D not resolved. The CDR3 has 13 amino acids. V lost 7 bases and J lost 5, with 12 bases in between. Germline CDR1 LNHDA, CDR2 SQIVND (reference sequence). The CDR3 region has the DNA TGTGCCAGTACCATAAATCTCGATCAGCCCCAGCATTTT. Translation gives CASTINLDQPQHF.

This clonotype was observed a handful of times. The V and J genes are TRBV15 and TRBJ2-5; D may be TRBD1 (6 bases). The CDR3 totals 17 residues. V lost 1 base, J lost 2 bases, and 17 bases lay in between. Germline V gene lookup returns CDR1 LNHNV and CDR2 YYDKDF (reference sequence). CDR3 region: CATSRARGHNRQETQYF. The CDR3 nucleotides are TGTGCCACCAGCAGAGCCAGGGGACATAATCGGCAAGAGACCCAGTACTTC.

This clonotype has just a few counts. The chain combines TRBV20-1 with TRBJ2-5; 8 bases map to TRBD2. CDR1 and CDR2 (germline): DFQATT, SNEGSKA (reference sequence). CDR3 size: 17 residues. Unmatched junction bases numbered 14, after V lost 1 base and J lost 4 bases. CDR3 loop: CSARARRDRGGGETQYF. The CDR3 DNA sequence: TGCAGTGCTAGAGCCCGGCGTGATCGGGGGGGTGGAGAGACCCAGTACTTC.

This chain's CDR3 is CASRRTVGHSGANVLTF. For the CDR3, the DNA is TGTGCCAGCAGACGGACGGTGGGACACTCTGGGGCCAACGTCCTGACTTTC. The gene calls are TRBV12-3 or TRBV12-4 and TRBJ2-6; tentative D call: TRBD1 (6 bases). The CDR3 has 17 amino acids. With 6 bases removed from V and 0 bases from J, the gap between germline ends came to 15 bases.

This clonotype was seen more than once but under ten times. This rearrangement joins TRBV7-8 to TRBJ1-2, with a tentative D call TRBD1 (6 bases). CDR1 and CDR2 from the germline V gene are SGHVS and FQNEAQ. The V end lost 5 bases, the J end lost 5 bases, and 21 bases lay between the germline ends. There are 16 residues in the CDR3. Here the CDR3 DNA reads TGTGCCAGCAGCCCCACCCGTGGGGGGGCGAAGTATGGCTACACCTTC. Encoded protein: CASSPTRGGAKYGYTF.

This clonotype was found a few times. The J gene is TRBJ1-4, the V gene TRBV28; no clear D. Germline-derived CDR1 and CDR2 are MDHEN and SYDVKM. The V end lost 3 bases, the J end lost 6 bases, and 5 bases lay between the germline ends. The CDR3 totals 12 residues. The CDR3 is CASSFPYEKLFF. CDR3 sequence (DNA): TGTGCCAGCAGTTTCCCGTATGAAAAACTGTTTTTT.

The chain links TRBV18 to TRBJ2-1, with 8 bases that match TRBD1. This CDR3 spans 17 amino acids. The germline CDR1 and CDR2 sequences are KGHSH and LQKENI. After removal of 3 bases from V and 2 bases from J, the junction contained 9 bases not matched to a gene. The CDR3 spells CASSPEKRQGPYNEQFF. The CDR3 DNA follows: TGTGCCAGCTCACCCGAGAAGAGACAGGGGCCCTACAATGAGCAGTTCTTC.

This clonotype was seen more than once but under ten times. The V call is TRBV7-6, the J call TRBJ2-7, with D tentatively TRBD1 (6 bases). V shed 5 bases and J shed 4 bases, with 21 bases lying between them. Per the germline V gene, CDR1 is SGHVS and CDR2 is FNYEAQ. The CDR3 sequence is 16 residues long. CDR3 amino acids: CASSGRLGETGYEQYF. The CDR3 nucleotides read TGTGCCAGCAGCGGACGTTTAGGAGAAACAGGGTACGAGCAGTACTTC.

The chain employs TRBV6-5 and TRBJ1-5; 8 bases agree with TRBD1. Germline V gene lookup returns CDR1 MNHEY and CDR2 SVGAGI. The V gene end was trimmed by 4 bases and the J gene end by 9 bases; junction bases not matched to a gene: 5. The CDR3 contains 13 residues. The CDR3 spells CASSWRQGRPQHF. CDR3 nucleotides: TGTGCCAGCAGTTGGCGACAGGGGCGGCCCCAGCATTTT.

This clonotype has a handful of counts. Here the CDR3 reads CATSRESRVRGDTQYF. The CDR3 DNA follows: TGTGCCACCAGCAGAGAGAGTCGGGTGAGGGGAGATACGCAGTATTTT. The V and J genes are TRBV15 and TRBJ2-3; either TRBD1 or TRBD2 may supply D (5 bases each). Trimming cost V 0 bases and J 5 bases, with 15 bases left between them. The CDR3 runs 16 residues. Germline-derived CDR1 and CDR2 are LNHNV and YYDKDF (reference sequence). The full variable domain, its missing parts supplied by reference TRBV15 and TRBJ2-3, is DAMVIQNPRYQVTQFGKPVTLSCSQTLNHNVMYWYQQKSSQAPKLLFHYYDKDFNNEADTPDNFQSRRPNTSFCFLDIRSPGLGDTAMYLCATSRESRVRGDTQYFGPGTRLTVL.

The chain has TRBV3-1 and TRBJ1-1; maybe TRBD1 (6 bases). CDR3 length equals 14 residues. Trimming took 0 bases from V and 10 from J, leaving 15 bases between them. Germline CDR1 is LGHDT and CDR2 is YNNKEL (reference sequence). The CDR3 region is CASSQEQRGSRAFF. The CDR3 nucleotides read TGTGCCAGCAGCCAAGAGCAGAGGGGGTCCAGAGCTTTCTTT.

On this clonotype itself: The limits of the CDR3 on the DNA are not certain, so only TCRdb's listed CDR3 is given. V is TRBV12-3 or TRBV12-4 and J is TRBJ2-2; the listed D gene, TRBD1, was not tested against the DNA. The CDR3 extends over 16 residues, inclusive of both ends. The CDR3 region is CASSSSGQIGTGELFF.

This clonotype was seen a handful of times. The rearrangement joins TRBV7-6 to TRBJ2-1; perhaps D is TRBD1 or TRBD2 (5 bases each). Per the germline V gene, CDR1 is SGHVS and CDR2 is FNYEAQ. This CDR3 has 17 residues. Trimming left V 4 bases short and J 8 bases short, with 24 bases between. CDR3 bases: TGTGCCAGCAGCTCACCATCGGGGCCTGGACCTAGGGATGAGCAGTTCTTC. Protein sequence: CASSSPSGPGPRDEQFF.

The chain joins TRBV29-1 to TRBJ1-1, with D hard to call. V dropped 7 bases and J dropped 5 bases, with 11 bases sitting between them. The CDR3 totals 11 residues. The germline V gene has CDR1 SQVTM and CDR2 ANQGSEA. The CDR3 DNA reads TGCAGCGCGTACCGCGGGACTGAAGCTTTCTTT. Translation: CSAYRGTEAFF. Based on the CDR3 plus reference TRBV29-1 and TRBJ1-1, the full variable domain is SAVISQKPSRDICQRGTSLTIQCQVDSQVTMMFWYRQQPGQSLTLIATANQGSEATYESGFVIDKFPISRPNLTFSTLTVSNMSPEDSSIYLCSAYRGTEAFFGQGTRLTVV.

On this clonotype itself: A much larger clone lies a single base off, so this may be a read error. The chain employs TRBV6-6 and TRBJ2-1; the D is unclear. The germline gives CDR1 MNHNY, CDR2 SVGAGI (reference sequence). V was shortened by 10 bases and J by 5 bases, with 6 bases between the two germline ends. The CDR3 is made up of 10 amino acids. The chain's CDR3 is CANQNNEQFF. CDR3 nucleotide sequence: TGTGCCAACCAAAACAATGAGCAGTTCTTC.

The chain has TRBV3-1 and TRBJ2-1, with 9 bases aligning to TRBD2. Germline V gene data show CDR1 as LGHDT and CDR2 as YNNKEL (reference sequence). The trim removed 4 bases at V and 3 bases at J, leaving 4 bases unmatched. This CDR3 comprises 15 residues. The CDR3 protein is CASSPGLAIYNEQFF. As DNA, the CDR3 is TGTGCCAGCAGCCCGGGACTAGCCATCTACAATGAGCAGTTCTTC.

This clonotype was counted between two and nine times. CDR3 residues: CASAMDGGYTDTQYF. The CDR3, as DNA: TGTGCCAGCGCTATGGATGGGGGATACACAGATACGCAGTATTTT. The genes are TRBV27 and TRBJ2-3; the D call may be TRBD1 or TRBD2 (5 bases each). The CDR3 length is 15 residues. The germline gives CDR1 MNHEY, CDR2 SMNVEV (reference sequence). The germline V and J ends were trimmed by 8 bases and 2 bases, with 17 bases remaining between them.

Note on this clonotype: One end of the junction fails to match germline, which may point to a read error. The chain combines TRBV7-6 with TRBJ2-2; D perhaps matches TRBD2 (5 bases). Germline CDR1 reads SGHVS; CDR2 reads FNYEAQ. The CDR3 consists of 14 residues. In nucleotides, the CDR3 is TGTGCCAGCAGCCTAGCTATGGAAGACGGGGAGCTGTTTTTT. As protein: CASSLAMEDGELFF.